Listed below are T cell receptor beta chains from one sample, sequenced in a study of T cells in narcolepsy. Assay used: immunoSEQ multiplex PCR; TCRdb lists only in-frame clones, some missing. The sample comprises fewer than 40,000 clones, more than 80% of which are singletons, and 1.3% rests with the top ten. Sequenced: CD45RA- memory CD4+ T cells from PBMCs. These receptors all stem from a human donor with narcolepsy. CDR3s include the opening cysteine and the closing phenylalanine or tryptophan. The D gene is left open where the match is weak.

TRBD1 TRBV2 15 CASSEGTGYPDTQYF
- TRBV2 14 CASNLRTGFYGYTF
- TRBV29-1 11 CSVVEKYEQYF
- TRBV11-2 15 CASSVGTGYNSPLHF
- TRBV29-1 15 CSVGGQGGYYNEQFF
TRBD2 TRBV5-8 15 CASSFKRGGRDTQYF
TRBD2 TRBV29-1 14 CSVETSGTQETQYF
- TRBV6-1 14 CASSRQFSYNEQFF
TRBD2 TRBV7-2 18 CASSPGTSGGADTYEQYF
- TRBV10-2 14 CASSQGVQKETQYF